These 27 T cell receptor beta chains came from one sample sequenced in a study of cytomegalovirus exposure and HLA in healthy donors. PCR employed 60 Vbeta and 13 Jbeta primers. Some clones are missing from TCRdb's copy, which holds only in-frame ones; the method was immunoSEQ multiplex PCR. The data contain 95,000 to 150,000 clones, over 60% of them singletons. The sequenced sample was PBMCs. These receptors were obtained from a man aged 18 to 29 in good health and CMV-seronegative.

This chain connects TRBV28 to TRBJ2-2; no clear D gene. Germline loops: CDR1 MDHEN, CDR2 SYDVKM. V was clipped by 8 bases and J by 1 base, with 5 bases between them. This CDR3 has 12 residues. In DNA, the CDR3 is TGTGCCAGCGTAGAGAACACCGGGGAGCTGTTTTTT. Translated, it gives CASVENTGELFF. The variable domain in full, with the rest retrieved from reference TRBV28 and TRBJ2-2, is DVKVTQSSRYLVKRTGEKVFLECVQDMDHENMFWYRQDPGLGLRLIYFSYDVKMKEKGDIPEGYSVSREKKERFSLILESASTNQTSMYLCASVENTGELFFGEGSRLTVL.

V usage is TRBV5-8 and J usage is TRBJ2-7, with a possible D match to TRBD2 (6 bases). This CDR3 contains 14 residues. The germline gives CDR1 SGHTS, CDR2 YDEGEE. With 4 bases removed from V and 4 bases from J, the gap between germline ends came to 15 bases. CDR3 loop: CASSRRGARYEQYF. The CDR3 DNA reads TGTGCCAGCAGCCGCCGCGGGGCCCGGTACGAGCAGTACTTC.

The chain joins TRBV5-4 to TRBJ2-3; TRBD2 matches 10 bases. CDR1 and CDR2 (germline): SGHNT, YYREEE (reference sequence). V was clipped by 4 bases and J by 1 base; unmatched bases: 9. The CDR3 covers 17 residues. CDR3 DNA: TGTGCCAGCAGCCCGGCTAGCGGGGGATGGGGCACAGATACGCAGTATTTT. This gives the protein CASSPASGGWGTDTQYF.

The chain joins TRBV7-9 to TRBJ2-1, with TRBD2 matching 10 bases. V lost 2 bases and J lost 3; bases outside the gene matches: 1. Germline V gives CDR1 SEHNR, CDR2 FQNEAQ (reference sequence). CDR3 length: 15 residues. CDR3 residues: CASSLLAGGYNEQFF. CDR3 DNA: TGTGCCAGCAGCTTATTAGCGGGAGGCTACAATGAGCAGTTCTTC.

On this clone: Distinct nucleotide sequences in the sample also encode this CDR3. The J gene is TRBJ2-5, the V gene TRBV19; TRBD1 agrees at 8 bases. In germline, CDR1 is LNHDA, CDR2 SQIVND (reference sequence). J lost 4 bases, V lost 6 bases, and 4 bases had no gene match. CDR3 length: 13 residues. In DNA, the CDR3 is TGTGCCAGTAGGCAGGGGGCACGAGAGACCCAGTACTTC. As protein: CASRQGARETQYF.

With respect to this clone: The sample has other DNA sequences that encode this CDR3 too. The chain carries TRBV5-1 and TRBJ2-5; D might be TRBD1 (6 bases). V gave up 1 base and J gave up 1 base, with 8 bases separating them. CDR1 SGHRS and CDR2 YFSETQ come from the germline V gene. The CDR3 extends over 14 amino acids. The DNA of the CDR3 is TGCGCCAGCAGCTTGAGGGGGATCCAAGAGACCCAGTACTTC. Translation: CASSLRGIQETQYF. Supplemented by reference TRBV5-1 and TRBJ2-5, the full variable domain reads KAGVTQTPRYLIKTRGQQVTLSCSPISGHRSVSWYQQTPGQGLQFLFEYFSETQRNKGNFPGRFSGRQFSNSRSEMNVSTLELGDSALYLCASSLRGIQETQYFGPGTRLLVL.

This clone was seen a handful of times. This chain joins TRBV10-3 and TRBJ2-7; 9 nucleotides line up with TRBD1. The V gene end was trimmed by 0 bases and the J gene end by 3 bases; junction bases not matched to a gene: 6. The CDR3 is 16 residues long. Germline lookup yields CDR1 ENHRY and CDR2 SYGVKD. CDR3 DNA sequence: TGTGCCATCAGTGAGTCCCGGGACAGGGTACGCTACGAGCAGTACTTC. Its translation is CAISESRDRVRYEQYF.

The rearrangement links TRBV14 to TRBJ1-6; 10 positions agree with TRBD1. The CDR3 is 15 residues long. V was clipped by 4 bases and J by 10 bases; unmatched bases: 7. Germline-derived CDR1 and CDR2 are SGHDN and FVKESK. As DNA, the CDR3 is TGTGCCAGCAGCCTGGGACAGGGGAAGGGGTCACCCCTCCACTTT. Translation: CASSLGQGKGSPLHF.

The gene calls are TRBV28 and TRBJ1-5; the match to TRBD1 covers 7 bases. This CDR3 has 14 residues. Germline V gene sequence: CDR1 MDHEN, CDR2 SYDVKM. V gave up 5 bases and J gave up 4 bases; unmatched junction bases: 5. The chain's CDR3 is CASSPPDRNQPQHF. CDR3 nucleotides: TGTGCCAGCAGTCCCCCGGACAGGAATCAGCCCCAGCATTTT.

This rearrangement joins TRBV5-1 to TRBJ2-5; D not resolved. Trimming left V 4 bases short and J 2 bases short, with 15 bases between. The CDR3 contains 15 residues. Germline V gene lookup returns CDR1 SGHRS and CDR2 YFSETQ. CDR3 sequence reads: CASSLYSVAQETQYF. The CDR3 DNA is TGCGCCAGCAGCCTGTACTCGGTAGCACAAGAGACCCAGTACTTC.

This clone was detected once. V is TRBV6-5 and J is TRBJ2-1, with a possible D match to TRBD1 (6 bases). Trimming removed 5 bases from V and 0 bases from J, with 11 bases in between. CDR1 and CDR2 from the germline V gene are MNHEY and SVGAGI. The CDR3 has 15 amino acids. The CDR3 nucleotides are TGTGCCAGCAGTACGGACAGTAACTCCTACAATGAGCAGTTCTTC. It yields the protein CASSTDSNSYNEQFF.

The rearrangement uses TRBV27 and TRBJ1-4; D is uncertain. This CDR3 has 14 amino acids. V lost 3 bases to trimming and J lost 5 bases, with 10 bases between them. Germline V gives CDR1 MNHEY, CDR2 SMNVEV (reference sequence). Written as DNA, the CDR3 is TGTGCCAGCAGTTTGGCCAGGCCCAATGAAAAACTGTTTTTT. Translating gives CASSLARPNEKLFF.

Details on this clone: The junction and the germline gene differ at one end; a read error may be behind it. The CDR3 protein is CARSDPLLQGTYGYTF. In DNA form, the CDR3 reads TGTGCCAGGAGTGACCCCTTACTCCAGGGTACGTATGGCTACACCTTC. The genes are TRBV30 and TRBJ1-2, with D maybe TRBD1 (5 bases). The length of the CDR3 is 16 residues. From germline, CDR1 is GTSNPN and CDR2 SVGIG (reference sequence).

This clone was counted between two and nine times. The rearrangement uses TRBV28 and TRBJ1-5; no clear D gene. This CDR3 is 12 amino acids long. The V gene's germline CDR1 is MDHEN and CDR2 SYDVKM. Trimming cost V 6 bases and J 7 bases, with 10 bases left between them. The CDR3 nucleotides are TGTGCCAGCAGCACACAATCCCAGCCCCAGCATTTT. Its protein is CASSTQSQPQHF.

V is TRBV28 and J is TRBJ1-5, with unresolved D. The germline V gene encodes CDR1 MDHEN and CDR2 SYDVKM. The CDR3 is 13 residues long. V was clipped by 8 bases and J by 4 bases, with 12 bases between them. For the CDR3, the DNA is TGTGCCAGCGAGGAAGGCGTGAATCAGCCCCAGCATTTT. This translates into CASEEGVNQPQHF. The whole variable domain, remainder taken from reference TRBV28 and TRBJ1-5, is DVKVTQSSRYLVKRTGEKVFLECVQDMDHENMFWYRQDPGLGLRLIYFSYDVKMKEKGDIPEGYSVSREKKERFSLILESASTNQTSMYLCASEEGVNQPQHFGDGTRLSIL.

CDR3 in amino acids: CASSEAPWDRPVGYGYTF. DNA for the CDR3: TGTGCCAGCAGTGAAGCCCCGTGGGACAGACCGGTCGGCTATGGCTACACCTTC. The rearrangement uses TRBV2 and TRBJ1-2; TRBD1 aligns across 7 bases. V was pared by 0 bases and J by 4 bases, with 14 bases of the junction left unmatched. Germline CDR1 and CDR2: SNHLY and FYNNEI. The CDR3 totals 18 residues. Based on the CDR3 plus reference TRBV2 and TRBJ1-2, the full variable domain is EPEVTQTPSHQVTQMGQEVILRCVPISNHLYFYWYRQILGQKVEFLVSFYNNEISEKSEIFDDQFSVERPDGSNFTLKIRSTKLEDSAMYFCASSEAPWDRPVGYGYTFGSGTRLTVV.

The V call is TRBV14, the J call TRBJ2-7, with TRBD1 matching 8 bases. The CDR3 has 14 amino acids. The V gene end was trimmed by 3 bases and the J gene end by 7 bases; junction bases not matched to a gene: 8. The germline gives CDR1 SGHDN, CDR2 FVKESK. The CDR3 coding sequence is TGTGCCAGCAGCCACCGGGACAGGCGGAGGGAGCAGTACTTC. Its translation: CASSHRDRRREQYF.

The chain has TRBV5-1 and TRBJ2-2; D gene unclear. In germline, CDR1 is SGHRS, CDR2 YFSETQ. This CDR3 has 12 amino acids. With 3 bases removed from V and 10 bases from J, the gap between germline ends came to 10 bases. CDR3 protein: CASSSRFEELFF. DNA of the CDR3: TGCGCCAGCAGCTCCCGGTTTGAGGAGCTGTTTTTT.

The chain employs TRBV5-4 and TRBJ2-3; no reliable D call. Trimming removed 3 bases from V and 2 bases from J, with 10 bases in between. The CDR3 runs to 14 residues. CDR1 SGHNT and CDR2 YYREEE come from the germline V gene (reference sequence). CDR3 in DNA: TGTGCCAGCAGCTCCCTAGGAGCCACAGATACGCAGTATTTT. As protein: CASSSLGATDTQYF.

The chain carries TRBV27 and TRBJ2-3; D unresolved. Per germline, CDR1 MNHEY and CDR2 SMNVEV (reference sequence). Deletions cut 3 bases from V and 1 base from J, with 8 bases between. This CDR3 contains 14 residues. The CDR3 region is CASSFFPGTDTQYF. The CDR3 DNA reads TGTGCCAGCAGTTTCTTTCCCGGCACAGATACGCAGTATTTT.

The CDR3 bases are TGTGCCAGCAGCCCCCGGGGGACTAGTGTGGATGAGCAGTTCTTC. Its translation is CASSPRGTSVDEQFF. The chain carries TRBV7-9 and TRBJ2-1, with 8 bases aligning to TRBD2. The CDR3 extends over 15 amino acids. The germline CDR1 and CDR2 sequences are SEHNR and FQNEAQ (reference sequence). The J segment lost 8 bases and the V segment lost 5 bases, leaving 11 bases of the junction unmatched.

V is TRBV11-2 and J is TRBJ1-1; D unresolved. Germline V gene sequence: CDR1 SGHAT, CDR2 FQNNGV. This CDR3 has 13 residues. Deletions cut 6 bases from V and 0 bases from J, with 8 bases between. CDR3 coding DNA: TGTGCCAGCAGGTACGGGGTGAACACTGAAGCTTTCTTT. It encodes CASRYGVNTEAFF. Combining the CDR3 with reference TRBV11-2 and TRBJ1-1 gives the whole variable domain EAGVAQSPRYKIIEKRQSVAFWCNPISGHATLYWYQQILGQGPKLLIQFQNNGVVDDSQLPKDRFSAERLKGVDSTLKIQPAKLEDSAVYLCASRYGVNTEAFFGQGTRLTVV.

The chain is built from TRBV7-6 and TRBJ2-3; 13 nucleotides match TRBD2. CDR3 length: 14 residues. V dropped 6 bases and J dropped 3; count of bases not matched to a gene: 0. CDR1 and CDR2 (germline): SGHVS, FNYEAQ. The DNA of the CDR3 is TGTGCCAGCAGACTAGCGGGGGGGACAGATACGCAGTATTTT. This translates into CASRLAGGTDTQYF.

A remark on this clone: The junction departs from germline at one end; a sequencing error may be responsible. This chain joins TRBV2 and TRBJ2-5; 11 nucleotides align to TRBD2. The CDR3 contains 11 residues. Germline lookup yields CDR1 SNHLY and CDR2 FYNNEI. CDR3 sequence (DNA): TGTGCCAGCAGAGCTCCGGGACTAGCGGACTTC. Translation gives CASRAPGLADF.

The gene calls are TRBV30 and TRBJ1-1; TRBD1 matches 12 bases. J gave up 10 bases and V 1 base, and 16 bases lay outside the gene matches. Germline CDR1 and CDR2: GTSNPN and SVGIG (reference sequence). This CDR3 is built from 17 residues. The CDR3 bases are TGTGCCTGGAGTGGGGTTGGGATGGGACAGGGGGCGCGGGGAGCTTTCTTT. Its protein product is CAWSGVGMGQGARGAFF.

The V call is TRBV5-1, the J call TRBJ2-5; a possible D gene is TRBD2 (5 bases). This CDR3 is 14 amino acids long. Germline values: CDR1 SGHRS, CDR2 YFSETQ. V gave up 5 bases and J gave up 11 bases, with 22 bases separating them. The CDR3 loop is CASRGSPAEREQYF. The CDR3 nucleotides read TGCGCCAGCAGGGGATCCCCAGCAGAGAGGGAGCAGTACTTC. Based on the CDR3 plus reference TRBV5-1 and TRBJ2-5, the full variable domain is KAGVTQTPRYLIKTRGQQVTLSCSPISGHRSVSWYQQTPGQGLQFLFEYFSETQRNKGNFPGRFSGRQFSNSRSEMNVSTLELGDSALYLCASRGSPAEREQYFGPGTRLLVL.

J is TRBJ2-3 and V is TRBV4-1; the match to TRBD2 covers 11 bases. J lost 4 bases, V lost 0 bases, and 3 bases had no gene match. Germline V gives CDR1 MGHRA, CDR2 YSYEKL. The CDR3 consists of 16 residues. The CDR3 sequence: CASSQETSGRSDTQYF. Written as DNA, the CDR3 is TGCGCCAGCAGCCAAGAAACTAGCGGGAGATCAGATACGCAGTATTTT.